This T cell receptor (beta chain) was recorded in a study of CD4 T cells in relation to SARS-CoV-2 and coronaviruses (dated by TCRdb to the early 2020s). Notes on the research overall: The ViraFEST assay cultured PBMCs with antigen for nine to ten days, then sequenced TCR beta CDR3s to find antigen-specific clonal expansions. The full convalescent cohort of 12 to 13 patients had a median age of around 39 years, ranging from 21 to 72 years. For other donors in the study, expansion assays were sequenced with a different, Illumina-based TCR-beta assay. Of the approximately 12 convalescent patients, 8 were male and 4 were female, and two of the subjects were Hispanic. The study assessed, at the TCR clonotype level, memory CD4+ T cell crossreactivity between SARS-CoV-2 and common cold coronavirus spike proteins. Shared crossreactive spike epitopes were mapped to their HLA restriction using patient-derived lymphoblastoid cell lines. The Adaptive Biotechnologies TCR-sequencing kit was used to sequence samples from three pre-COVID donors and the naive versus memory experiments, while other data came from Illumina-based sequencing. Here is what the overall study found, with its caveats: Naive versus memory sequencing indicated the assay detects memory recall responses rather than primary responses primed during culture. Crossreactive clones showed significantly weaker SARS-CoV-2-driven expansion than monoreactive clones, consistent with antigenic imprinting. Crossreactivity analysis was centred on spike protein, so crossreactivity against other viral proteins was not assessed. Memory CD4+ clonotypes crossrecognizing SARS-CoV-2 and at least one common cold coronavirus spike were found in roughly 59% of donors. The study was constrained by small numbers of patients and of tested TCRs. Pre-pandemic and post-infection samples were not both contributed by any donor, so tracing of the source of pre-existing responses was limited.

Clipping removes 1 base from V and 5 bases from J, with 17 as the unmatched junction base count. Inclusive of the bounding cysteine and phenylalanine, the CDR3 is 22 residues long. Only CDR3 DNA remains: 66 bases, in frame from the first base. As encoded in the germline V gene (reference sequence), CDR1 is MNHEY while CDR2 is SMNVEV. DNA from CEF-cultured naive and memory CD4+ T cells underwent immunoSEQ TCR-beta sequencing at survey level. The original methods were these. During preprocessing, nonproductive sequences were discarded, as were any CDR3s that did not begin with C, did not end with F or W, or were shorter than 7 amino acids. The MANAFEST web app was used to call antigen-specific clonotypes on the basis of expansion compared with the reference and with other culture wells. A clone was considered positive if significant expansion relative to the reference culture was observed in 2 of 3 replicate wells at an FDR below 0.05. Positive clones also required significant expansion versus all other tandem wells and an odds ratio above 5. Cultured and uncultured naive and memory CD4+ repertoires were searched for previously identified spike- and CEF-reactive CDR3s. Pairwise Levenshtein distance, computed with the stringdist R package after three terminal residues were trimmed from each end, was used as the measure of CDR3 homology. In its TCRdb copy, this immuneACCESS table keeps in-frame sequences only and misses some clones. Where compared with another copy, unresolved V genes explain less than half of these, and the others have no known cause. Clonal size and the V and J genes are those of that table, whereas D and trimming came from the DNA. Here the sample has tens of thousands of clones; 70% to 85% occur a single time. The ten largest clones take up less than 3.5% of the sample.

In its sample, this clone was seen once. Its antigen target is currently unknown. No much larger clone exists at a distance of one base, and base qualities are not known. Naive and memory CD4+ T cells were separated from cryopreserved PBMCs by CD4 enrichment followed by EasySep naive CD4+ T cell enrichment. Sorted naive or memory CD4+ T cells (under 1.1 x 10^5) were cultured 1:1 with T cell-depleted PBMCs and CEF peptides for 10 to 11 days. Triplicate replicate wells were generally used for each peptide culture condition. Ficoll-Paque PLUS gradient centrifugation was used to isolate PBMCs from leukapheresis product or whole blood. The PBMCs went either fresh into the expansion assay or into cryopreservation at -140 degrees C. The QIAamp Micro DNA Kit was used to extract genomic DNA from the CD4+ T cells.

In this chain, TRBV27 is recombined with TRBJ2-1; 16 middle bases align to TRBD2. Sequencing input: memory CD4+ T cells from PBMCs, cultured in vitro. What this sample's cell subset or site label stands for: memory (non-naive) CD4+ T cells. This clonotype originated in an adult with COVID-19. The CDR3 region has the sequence CASSLWVKPGTSGRVSDNEQFF. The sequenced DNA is TGTGCCAGCAGTTTATGGGTGAAACCCGGGACTAGCGGGAGGGTAAGCGACAATGAGCAGTTCTTC.